Below, 11 T cell receptor beta chains from the same sample are listed, as sequenced in a study of blood T cell repertoires in COVID-19. The protocol was immunoSEQ multiplex PCR, while the TCRdb copy is restricted to in-frame clones and leaves out a portion. The sample contains tens of thousands of clones, roughly 87% of which appear only once. The sample consisted of peripheral blood. These receptors were taken from a man aged 45-60 years with active COVID-19.

The CDR3 DNA sequence: TGTGCCAGCAGTTTGTATCGCTGGGGACAGGGGGCCGCCACCGGGGAGCTGTTTTTT. Its translation is CASSLYRWGQGAATGELFF. The gene calls are TRBV27 and TRBJ2-2; TRBD1 agrees at 12 bases. The length of the CDR3 is 19 residues. Per germline, CDR1 MNHEY and CDR2 SMNVEV (reference sequence). V was pared by 3 bases and J by 4 bases, with 12 bases of the junction left unmatched.

The chain combines TRBV6-5 with TRBJ1-2; 8 nucleotides align to TRBD1. CDR3 size: 15 residues. V was pared by 2 bases and J by 0 bases, with 2 bases of the junction left unmatched. Germline V lookup: CDR1 MNHEY, CDR2 SVGAGI. CDR3 sequence (DNA): TGTGCCAGCAGTTACGGCAGGGGGCCTAACTATGGCTACACCTTC. Residues: CASSYGRGPNYGYTF.

This clone has a single count. The J gene is TRBJ2-1, the V gene TRBV7-2; 13 bases are shared with TRBD2. This CDR3 has 17 amino acids. The germline gives CDR1 SGHTA, CDR2 FQGNSA. The V segment lost 1 base and the J segment 8 bases; nucleotides outside the gene matches: 8. The CDR3 region is CASSLGVLAGGPHEQFF. CDR3 coding DNA: TGTGCCAGCAGCTTAGGGGTACTAGCGGGAGGGCCACATGAGCAGTTCTTC.

The chain combines TRBV4-3 with TRBJ1-1; 8 bases line up with TRBD1. This CDR3 is built from 17 residues. The germline V gene encodes CDR1 LGHNA and CDR2 YSLEER. The V segment lost 0 bases and the J segment 4 bases; nucleotides outside the gene matches: 10. CDR3: CASSQDYGAGGFTEAFF. Here the CDR3 DNA reads TGCGCCAGCAGCCAAGATTACGGCGCAGGGGGCTTCACTGAAGCTTTCTTT.

The chain carries TRBV5-6 and TRBJ1-1; TRBD1 is a possible D gene (5 bases). The germline gives CDR1 SGHDT, CDR2 YYEEEE. The CDR3 is 14 residues long. V was pared by 0 bases and J by 5 bases, with 11 bases between. The CDR3 bases are TGTGCCAGCAGCTTGGAGGGGCGAGAGACTGAAGCTTTCTTT. It codes for CASSLEGRETEAFF. The entire variable domain, with the rest obtained from reference TRBV5-6 and TRBJ1-1, is as follows: DAGVTQSPTHLIKTRGQQVTLRCSPKSGHDTVSWYQQALGQGPQFIFQYYEEEERQRGNFPDRFSGHQFPNYSSELNVNALLLGDSALYLCASSLEGRETEAFFGQGTRLTVV.

The CDR3 protein is CASSQQGVAYEQYF. CDR3 nucleotides: TGTGCCAGCAGCCAACAAGGAGTGGCCTACGAGCAGTACTTC. V and J are TRBV6-5 and TRBJ2-7; D gene unclear. Trimming removed 6 bases from V and 2 bases from J, with 14 bases in between. The CDR3 sequence is 14 residues long. In germline, CDR1 is MNHEY, CDR2 SVGAGI.

This chain joins TRBV3-1 (or the pseudogene TRBV3-2) and TRBJ2-2; the match to TRBD1 covers 8 bases. Germline-derived CDR1 and CDR2 are LGHDT and YNNKEL (reference sequence). V shed 3 bases and J 1 base; nucleotides not matched to a gene: 4. The CDR3 is 16 residues long. The CDR3 loop is CASSHQDRVNTGELFF. In DNA form, the CDR3 reads TGTGCCAGCAGCCACCAGGACAGGGTGAACACCGGGGAGCTGTTTTTT.

This chain joins TRBV14 and TRBJ1-5; TRBD1 might be the D (5 bases). CDR3 size: 12 residues. With 8 bases removed from V and 1 base from J, the gap between germline ends came to 6 bases. Germline V CDR1 and CDR2: SGHDN, FVKESK. In DNA form, the CDR3 reads TGTGCCAGCTACAGGAGCAATCAGCCCCAGCATTTT. It translates to CASYRSNQPQHF.

The chain links TRBV11-2 to TRBJ2-7; 8 bases agree with TRBD2. The germline V gene has CDR1 SGHAT and CDR2 FQNNGV. V lost 3 bases, J lost 5 bases, and 9 bases stayed unmatched. This CDR3 has 15 residues. CDR3 nucleotides: TGTGCCAGCAGCTTTACGGGGGGGTTCATGGACGAGCAGTACTTC. Amino acids: CASSFTGGFMDEQYF.

V and J are TRBV28 and TRBJ2-1; TRBD2 matches at 15 bases. This CDR3 has 22 amino acids. Germline values: CDR1 MDHEN, CDR2 SYDVKM. V dropped 4 bases and J dropped 8; count of bases not matched to a gene: 24. CDR3 in DNA: TGTGCCAGCAGTTCCGCCCTCAGGACTAGCGGGAGGGCCGTATACCCGAAGCATGAGCAGTTCTTC. Its translation: CASSSALRTSGRAVYPKHEQFF.

V gene TRBV9 combines with J gene TRBJ2-7; D possibly corresponds to TRBD1 (7 bases). Germline loops: CDR1 SGDLS, CDR2 YYNGEE. V was clipped by 0 bases and J by 1 base, with 11 bases between them. The CDR3 extends over 15 amino acids. As DNA, the CDR3 is TGTGCCAGCAGCGTAGGCGGGACAGAGTCCTACGAGCAGTACTTC. This translates into CASSVGGTESYEQYF.